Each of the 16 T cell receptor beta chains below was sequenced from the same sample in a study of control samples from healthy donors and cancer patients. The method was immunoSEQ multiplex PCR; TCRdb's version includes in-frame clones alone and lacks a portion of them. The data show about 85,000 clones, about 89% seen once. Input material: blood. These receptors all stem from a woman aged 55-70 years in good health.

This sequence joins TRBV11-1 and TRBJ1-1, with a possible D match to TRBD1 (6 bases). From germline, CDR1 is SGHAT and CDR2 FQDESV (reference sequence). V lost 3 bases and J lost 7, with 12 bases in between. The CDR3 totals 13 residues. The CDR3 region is CASSFQGRVEAFF. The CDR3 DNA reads TGTGCCAGCAGCTTTCAGGGGCGGGTTGAAGCTTTCTTT.

This chain's CDR3 is CASSQGGGGDTQYF. The CDR3 coding sequence is TGTGCCAGCAGCCAAGGGGGAGGGGGAGATACGCAGTATTTT. This chain links TRBV3-1 (or the pseudogene TRBV3-2) with TRBJ2-3, with D tentatively TRBD2 (7 bases). Germline-derived CDR1 and CDR2 are LGHDT and YNNKEL (reference sequence). V gave up 1 base and J gave up 5 bases, with 10 bases separating them. This CDR3 region has 14 residues.

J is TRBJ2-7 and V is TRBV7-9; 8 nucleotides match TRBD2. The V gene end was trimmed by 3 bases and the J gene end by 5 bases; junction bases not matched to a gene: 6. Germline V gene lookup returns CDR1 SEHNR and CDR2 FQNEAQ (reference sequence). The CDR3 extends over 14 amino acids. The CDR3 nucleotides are TGTGCCAGCAGCTTCACCGGGGGGGAGGACGAGCAGTACTTC. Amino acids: CASSFTGGEDEQYF.

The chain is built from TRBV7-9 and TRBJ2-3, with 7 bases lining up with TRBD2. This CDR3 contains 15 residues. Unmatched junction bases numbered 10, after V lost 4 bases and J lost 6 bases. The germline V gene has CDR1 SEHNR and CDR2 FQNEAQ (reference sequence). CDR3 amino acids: CASSWGGSGHDTQYF. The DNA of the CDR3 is TGTGCCAGCAGCTGGGGGGGTAGCGGCCATGATACGCAGTATTTT.

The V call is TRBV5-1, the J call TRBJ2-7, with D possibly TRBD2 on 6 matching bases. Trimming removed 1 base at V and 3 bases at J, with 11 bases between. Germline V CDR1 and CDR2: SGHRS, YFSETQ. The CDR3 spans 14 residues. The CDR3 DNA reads TGCGCCAGCAGCTTGCTAGGCGGGAACTACGAGCAGTACTTC. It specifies CASSLLGGNYEQYF.

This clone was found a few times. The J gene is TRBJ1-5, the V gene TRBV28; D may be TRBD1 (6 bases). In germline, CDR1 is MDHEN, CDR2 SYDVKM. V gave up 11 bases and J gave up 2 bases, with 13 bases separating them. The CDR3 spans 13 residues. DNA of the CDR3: TGTGCCGGACAACAGGGCGGCAATCAGCCCCAGCATTTT. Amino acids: CAGQQGGNQPQHF.

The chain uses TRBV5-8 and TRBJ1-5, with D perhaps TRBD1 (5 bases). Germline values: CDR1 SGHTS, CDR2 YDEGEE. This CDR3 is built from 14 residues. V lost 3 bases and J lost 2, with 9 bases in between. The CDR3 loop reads CASSSDRGNQPQHF. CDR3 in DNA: TGTGCCAGCAGCTCCGACAGAGGCAATCAGCCCCAGCATTTT.

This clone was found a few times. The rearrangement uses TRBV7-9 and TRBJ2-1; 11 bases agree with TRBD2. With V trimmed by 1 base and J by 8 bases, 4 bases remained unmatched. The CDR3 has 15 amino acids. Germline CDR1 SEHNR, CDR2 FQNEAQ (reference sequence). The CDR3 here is CASSLGTSGRYEQFF. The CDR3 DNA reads TGTGCCAGCAGCTTAGGGACTAGCGGGCGGTATGAGCAGTTCTTC.

Written as DNA, the CDR3 is TGCGCCAGCAGCTCGCCGGGACAGGGTACAGGTTACGAGCAGTACTTC. It is translated as CASSSPGQGTGYEQYF. J is TRBJ2-7 and V is TRBV5-1; 9 bases line up with TRBD1. This CDR3 is built from 16 residues. J lost 4 bases, V lost 3 bases, and 11 bases had no gene match. CDR1 and CDR2 from the germline V gene are SGHRS and YFSETQ.

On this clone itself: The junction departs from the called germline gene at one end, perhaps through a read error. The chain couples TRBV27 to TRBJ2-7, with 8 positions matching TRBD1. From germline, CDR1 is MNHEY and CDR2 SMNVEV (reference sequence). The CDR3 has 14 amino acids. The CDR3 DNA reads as TGTGCCAGCAGTTTAACCGGACAGGGTGGACATCAACACTTC. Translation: CASSLTGQGGHQHF.

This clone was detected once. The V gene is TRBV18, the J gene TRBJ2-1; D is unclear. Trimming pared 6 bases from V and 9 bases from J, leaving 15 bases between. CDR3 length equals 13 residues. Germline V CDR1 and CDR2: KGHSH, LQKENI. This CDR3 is CASSLRRDTEQFF. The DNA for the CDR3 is TGTGCCAGCTCCTTAAGGAGAGACACTGAGCAGTTCTTC.

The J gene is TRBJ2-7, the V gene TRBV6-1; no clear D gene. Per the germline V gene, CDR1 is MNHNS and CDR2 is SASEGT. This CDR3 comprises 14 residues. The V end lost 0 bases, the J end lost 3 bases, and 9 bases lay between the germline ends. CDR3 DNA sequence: TGTGCCAGCAGTGAAGCAGGCCAGTTCTACGAGCAGTACTTC. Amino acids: CASSEAGQFYEQYF.

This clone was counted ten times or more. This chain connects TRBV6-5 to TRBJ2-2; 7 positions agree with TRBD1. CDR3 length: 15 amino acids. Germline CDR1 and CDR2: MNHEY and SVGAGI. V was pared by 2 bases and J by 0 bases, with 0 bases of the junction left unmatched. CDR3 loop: CASSYGTANTGELFF. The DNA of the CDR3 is TGTGCCAGCAGTTACGGGACAGCGAACACCGGGGAGCTGTTTTTT.

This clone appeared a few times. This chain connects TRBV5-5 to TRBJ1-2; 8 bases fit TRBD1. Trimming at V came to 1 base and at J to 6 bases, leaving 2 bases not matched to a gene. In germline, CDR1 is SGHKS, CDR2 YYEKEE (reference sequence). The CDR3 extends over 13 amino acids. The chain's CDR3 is CASSLWTGHGYTF. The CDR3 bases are TGTGCCAGCAGCTTGTGGACAGGGCATGGCTACACCTTC.

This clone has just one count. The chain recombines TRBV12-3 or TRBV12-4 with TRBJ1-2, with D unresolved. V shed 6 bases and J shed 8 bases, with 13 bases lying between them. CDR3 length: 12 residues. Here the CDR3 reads CASSPAAGGYTF. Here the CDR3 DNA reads TGTGCCAGCAGCCCTGCGGCCGGGGGCTACACCTTC.

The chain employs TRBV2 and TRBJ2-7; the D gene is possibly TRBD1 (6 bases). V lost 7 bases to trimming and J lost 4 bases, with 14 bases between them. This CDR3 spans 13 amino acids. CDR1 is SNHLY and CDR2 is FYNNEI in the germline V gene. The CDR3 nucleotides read TGTGCCAGCACCCCAGGAAGGGGGTACGAGCAGTACTTC. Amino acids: CASTPGRGYEQYF.